Reported below is one T cell receptor (beta chain). The sample belongs to a study of blood T cell repertoires in COVID-19. About the study: T cells, B-cell-depleted T cells, or PBMCs provided the cDNA or gDNA that served as material.

TCRdb's table, derived via immunoSEQ multiplex PCR, lists solely in-frame clones and lacks some. The sample has some 98,000 clones, approximately 82% seen once. Sequencing used peripheral blood. The clonotype comes from a man aged 65 to 85 with acute or convalescent COVID-19.

CDR3 in DNA: TGCAGCGTTGAAATGGGACTAGGCCCCAACAATGAGCAGTTCTTC. It translates to CSVEMGLGPNNEQFF. V and J are TRBV29-1 and TRBJ2-1; TRBD2 agrees at 8 bases. CDR3 length: 15 residues. Germline lookup yields CDR1 SQVTM and CDR2 ANQGSEA. V gave up 2 bases and J gave up 5 bases; unmatched junction bases: 8.